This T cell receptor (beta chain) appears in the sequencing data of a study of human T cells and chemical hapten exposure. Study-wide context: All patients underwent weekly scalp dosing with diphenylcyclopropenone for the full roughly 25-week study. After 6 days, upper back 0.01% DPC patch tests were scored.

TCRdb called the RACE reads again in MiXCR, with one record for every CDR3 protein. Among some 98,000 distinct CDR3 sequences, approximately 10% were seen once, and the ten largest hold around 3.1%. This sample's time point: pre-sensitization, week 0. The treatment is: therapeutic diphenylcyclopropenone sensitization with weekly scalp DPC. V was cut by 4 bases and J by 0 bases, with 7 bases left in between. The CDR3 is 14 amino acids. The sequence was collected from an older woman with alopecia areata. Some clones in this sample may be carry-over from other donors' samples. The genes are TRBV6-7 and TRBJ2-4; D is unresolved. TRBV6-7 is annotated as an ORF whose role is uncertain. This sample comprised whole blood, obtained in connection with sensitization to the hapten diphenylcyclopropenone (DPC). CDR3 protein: CASSSPLAKNIQYF. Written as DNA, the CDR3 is TGTGCCAGCAGTTCCCCTCTAGCCAAAAACATTCAGTACTTC.